This TCR beta chain originates from a study of CD8+ T cells in alopecia areata. Study-wide results and limits: The study found higher clonality in lesional than normal scalp, especially in alopecia totalis/universalis.

It was cDNA, reverse transcribed from extracted RNA, that served as the sequencing template. Libraries were prepared by immunoSEQ multiplex PCR; TCRdb keeps only in-frame clonotypes and omits some of them. The data contain about 140,000 clones, around two thirds of them singletons. The CDR3 is 15 residues long. In germline, CDR1 is SGHDN, CDR2 FVKESK. Between the trimmed V and J ends, which lost 0 bases and 4 bases, there was a span of 12 bases. This clone was seen just once. The antigen remains unidentified. The receptor was derived from a human donor in good health. The specimen sequenced was CD8+ T cells sorted from blood. V usage is TRBV14 and J usage is TRBJ1-2, with D possibly being TRBD1 (6 bases). The CDR3 protein is CASSQDQTGAYGYTF. The CDR3, as DNA: TGTGCCAGCAGCCAAGATCAGACGGGGGCCTATGGCTACACCTTC.